This T cell receptor beta chain was obtained from a study of blood T cells in healthy people across ages. The CDR3 totals 14 residues. Trimming left V 3 bases short and J 6 bases short, with 10 bases between. The V gene's germline CDR1 is KGHDR and CDR2 SFDVKD. A second 7 to 11 cycle PCR used barcoded and J-beta primers. TCRdb re-called the 5' RACE reads with MiXCR, one entry per CDR3 protein. The data hold some 1.6 million distinct CDR3 sequences, with around 35% observed a single time. The receptor was derived from a woman aged 25-40 years in good health. The rearrangement uses TRBV24-1 and TRBJ2-2, with a weak D call TRBD1 (6 bases). The sequencing sample was made of blood. CDR3 region: CATSDPQGSGELFF. CDR3 sequence (DNA): TGTGCCACCAGTGATCCACAGGGCTCCGGGGAGCTGTTTTTT.